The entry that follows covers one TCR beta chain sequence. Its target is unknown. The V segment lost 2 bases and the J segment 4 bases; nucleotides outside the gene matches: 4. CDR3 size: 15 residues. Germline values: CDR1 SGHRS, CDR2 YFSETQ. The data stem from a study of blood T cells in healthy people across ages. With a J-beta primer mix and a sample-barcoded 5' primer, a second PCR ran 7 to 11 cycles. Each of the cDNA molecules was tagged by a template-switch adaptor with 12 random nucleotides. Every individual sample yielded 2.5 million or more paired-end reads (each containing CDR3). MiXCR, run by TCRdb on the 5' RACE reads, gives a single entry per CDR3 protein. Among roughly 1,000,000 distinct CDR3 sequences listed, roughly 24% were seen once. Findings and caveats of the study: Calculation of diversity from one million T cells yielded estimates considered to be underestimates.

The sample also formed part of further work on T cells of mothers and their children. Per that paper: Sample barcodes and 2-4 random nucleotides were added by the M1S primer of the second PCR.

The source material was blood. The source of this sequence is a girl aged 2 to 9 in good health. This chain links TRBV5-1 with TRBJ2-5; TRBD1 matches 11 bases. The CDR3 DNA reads TGCGCCAGCAGCTTCGGACAGGGGGCATCAGAGACCCAGTACTTC. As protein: CASSFGQGASETQYF.